These T cell receptor beta chains were read from a single sample in a study of cytomegalovirus exposure and HLA in healthy donors. The method was immunoSEQ multiplex PCR; TCRdb's version includes in-frame clones alone and lacks a portion of them. Here the sample spans approximately 210,000 clones, roughly 76% being singletons. The sequenced sample was PBMCs. The receptors come from a woman in her 30s in good health and CMV-seropositive. Both conserved end residues are part of each CDR3. D genes are given only for firm matches. Clone size appears in some rows only: once, few, many, or a class for an expanded clone.

clone size: few; J gene: TRBJ2-7; V gene: TRBV7-9; D gene: .; CDR3 protein: CASSSRGAGKVDEQYF; CDR3 DNA: TGTGCCAGCAGCTCCCGGGGGGCAGGGAAGGTGGACGAGCAGTACTTC
clone size: .; J gene: TRBJ2-7; V gene: TRBV6-1; D gene: TRBD1; CDR3 protein: CASGREPGQIYEQYF; CDR3 DNA: TGTGCCAGCGGCAGGGAACCGGGACAGATCTACGAGCAGTACTTC
clone size: .; J gene: TRBJ1-1; V gene: TRBV5-4; D gene: TRBD1; CDR3 protein: CASRPVGTAMNTEAFF; CDR3 DNA: TGTGCCAGCAGGCCTGTTGGGACAGCTATGAACACTGAAGCTTTCTTT
clone size: .; J gene: TRBJ1-2; V gene: TRBV9; D gene: .; CDR3 protein: CASSVAGGRERGGYTF; CDR3 DNA: TGTGCCAGCAGCGTAGCTGGAGGGAGGGAACGGGGAGGCTACACCTTC
clone size: .; J gene: TRBJ2-7; V gene: TRBV5-1; D gene: TRBD1; CDR3 protein: CASSFDAGGSSYEQYF; CDR3 DNA: TGCGCCAGCAGTTTTGATGCAGGGGGTAGCTCCTACGAGCAGTACTTC
clone size: .; J gene: TRBJ1-1; V gene: TRBV18; D gene: TRBD1; CDR3 protein: CASSPRTGSSTEAFF; CDR3 DNA: TGTGCCAGCTCACCACGGACAGGGAGTTCCACTGAAGCTTTCTTT
clone size: .; J gene: TRBJ2-5; V gene: TRBV7-6; D gene: .; CDR3 protein: CASSLKGLRYQETQYF; CDR3 DNA: TGTGCCAGCAGCTTAAAAGGACTACGGTACCAAGAGACCCAGTACTTC
clone size: .; J gene: TRBJ2-6; V gene: TRBV4-1; D gene: .; CDR3 protein: CASSQVNSYSGANVLTF; CDR3 DNA: TGCGCCAGCAGCCAAGTAAACTCCTACTCTGGGGCCAACGTCCTGACTTTC
clone size: .; J gene: TRBJ2-2; V gene: TRBV29-1; D gene: TRBD2; CDR3 protein: CSVGGNKNTGELFF; CDR3 DNA: TGCAGCGTCGGGGGGAACAAGAACACCGGGGAGCTGTTTTTT
clone size: .; J gene: TRBJ1-2; V gene: TRBV5-6; D gene: TRBD1; CDR3 protein: CASSLAGGYGYTF; CDR3 DNA: TGTGCCAGCAGCTTGGCAGGGGGGTATGGCTACACCTTC
clone size: .; J gene: TRBJ2-3; V gene: TRBV6-4; D gene: .; CDR3 protein: CASSDSTGSDTQYF; CDR3 DNA: TGTGCCAGCAGTGACTCTACAGGGTCAGATACGCAGTATTTT
clone size: .; J gene: TRBJ2-4; V gene: TRBV27; D gene: TRBD1; CDR3 protein: CASSLSQGAGNIQYF; CDR3 DNA: TGTGCCAGCAGTTTAAGCCAGGGGGCCGGGAACATTCAGTACTTC
clone size: .; J gene: TRBJ1-5; V gene: TRBV28; D gene: .; CDR3 protein: CASSFFDAGLPPQHF; CDR3 DNA: TGTGCCAGCAGTTTTTTTGATGCGGGATTACCGCCCCAGCATTTT
clone size: .; J gene: TRBJ2-7; V gene: TRBV7-6; D gene: .; CDR3 protein: CTSSSRTVHSYEQYF; CDR3 DNA: TGTACCAGCAGCTCCAGGACAGTTCACTCCTACGAGCAGTACTTC
clone size: .; J gene: TRBJ2-3; V gene: TRBV6-5; D gene: TRBD1; CDR3 protein: CASSSPGQLTYTQYF; CDR3 DNA: TGTGCCAGCAGTTCGCCGGGACAGCTCACATATACGCAGTATTTT